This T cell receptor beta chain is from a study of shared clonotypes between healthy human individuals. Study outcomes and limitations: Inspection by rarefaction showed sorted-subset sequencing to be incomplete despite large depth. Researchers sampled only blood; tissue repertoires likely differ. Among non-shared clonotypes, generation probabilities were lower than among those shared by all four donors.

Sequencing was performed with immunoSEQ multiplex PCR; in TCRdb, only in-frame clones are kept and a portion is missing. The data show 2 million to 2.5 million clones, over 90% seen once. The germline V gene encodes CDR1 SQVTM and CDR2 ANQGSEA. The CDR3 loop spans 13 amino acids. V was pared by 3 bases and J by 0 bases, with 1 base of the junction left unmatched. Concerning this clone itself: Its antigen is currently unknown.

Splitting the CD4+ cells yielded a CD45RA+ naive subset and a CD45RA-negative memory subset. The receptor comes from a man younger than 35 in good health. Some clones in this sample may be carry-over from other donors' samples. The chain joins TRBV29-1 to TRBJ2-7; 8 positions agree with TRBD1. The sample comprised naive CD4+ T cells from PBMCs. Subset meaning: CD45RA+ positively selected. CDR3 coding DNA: TGCAGCGTTGAGGACAGGGACTCCTACGAGCAGTACTTC. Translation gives CSVEDRDSYEQYF.